Each of the 7 T cell receptor beta chains below was sequenced from the same sample in a study of T cells in localized non-small cell lung cancer (dated by TCRdb to between 2020 and 2021). Libraries were constructed by the immunoSEQ multiplex PCR assay. As stored in TCRdb, this immuneACCESS dataset retains in-frame rearrangements with V and J assigned. A fraction of the clones does not appear; measured against another copy, unresolved V genes explain less than half of the discrepancy, and the remainder lacks a known reason. The sample table shows some 85,000 clones, and around three quarters are seen once. Of the sample, 15% to 20% is held by the ten largest clones. The sample in question was PBMCs, obtained before any cancer treatment. Receptors were obtained from a man between 35 and 75 years old with stage II squamous cell lung carcinoma.

This chain joins TRBV1 and TRBJ2-1; the table's TRBD2 call for D was not verified on the DNA. TRBV1 is shown as a pseudogene. The CDR3 contains 19 residues. CDR3: CTSSQDHGGRHPSYNEQFF. DNA for the CDR3: TGCACCAGCAGCCAAGATCATGGCGGGAGGCACCCTTCCTACAATGAGCAGTTCTTC.

The J gene is TRBJ2-7, the V gene TRBV9; 12 nucleotides match TRBD2. V lost 2 bases and J lost 7; bases outside the gene matches: 7. There are 15 residues in the CDR3. Germline V gives CDR1 SGDLS, CDR2 YYNGEE. The CDR3 sequence: CASSVGLAGPWEQYF. In DNA, the CDR3 is TGTGCCAGCAGCGTGGGACTAGCGGGCCCCTGGGAGCAGTACTTC.

V usage is TRBV18 and J usage is TRBJ2-2; possibly TRBD1 or TRBD2 for D (5 bases each). V shed 0 bases and J shed 4 bases, with 12 bases lying between them. The germline V gene has CDR1 KGHSH and CDR2 LQKENI. This CDR3 has 16 amino acids. CDR3 nucleotide sequence: TGTGCCAGCTCACCACCCGGGGCCCGTCTCACCGGGGAGCTGTTTTTT. Translated, it gives CASSPPGARLTGELFF.

The count of this clone is one. This same CDR3 is encoded by further DNA sequences in the sample. This sequence joins TRBV7-3 and TRBJ2-1, with D hard to call. Germline lookup yields CDR1 SGHTA and CDR2 FQGTGA. The length of the CDR3 is 13 residues. Trimming removed 3 bases from V and 0 bases from J, with 3 bases in between. CDR3 nucleotide sequence: TGTGCCAGCAGCTTGGACTCCTACAATGAGCAGTTCTTC. It yields the protein CASSLDSYNEQFF.

The J gene is TRBJ1-4, the V gene TRBV6-5; a possible D gene is TRBD1 (6 bases). Germline V lookup: CDR1 MNHEY, CDR2 SVGAGI. This CDR3 comprises 15 residues. Trimming stripped 5 bases from V and 4 bases from J, with 14 bases between. CDR3 DNA sequence: TGTGCCAGCAGTAACAGACAGGCGTTTAATGAAAAACTGTTTTTT. It is translated as CASSNRQAFNEKLFF.

The rearrangement uses TRBV5-4 and TRBJ2-7; TRBD1 agrees at 8 bases. The CDR3 covers 13 residues. CDR1 SGHNT and CDR2 YYREEE come from the germline V gene (reference sequence). V trimming: 4 bases; J trimming: 2 bases; junction bases outside the gene matches: 2. The CDR3 coding sequence is TGTGCCAGCAGCCGGACAGGGCCCTACGAGCAGTACTTC. It codes for CASSRTGPYEQYF.

The chain couples TRBV2 to TRBJ2-7; D is unresolved. Germline V CDR1 and CDR2: SNHLY, FYNNEI. The germline V and J ends were trimmed by 2 bases and 0 bases, with 8 bases remaining between them. The CDR3 is 14 amino acids. CDR3 residues: CASSELESSYEQYF. The DNA of the CDR3 is TGTGCCAGCAGTGAACTTGAGAGCTCCTACGAGCAGTACTTC.